The clone carrying this T cell receptor (beta chain) has just a few counts. What it recognizes is unknown. Specified time point: newly diagnosed, previously untreated cHL patient sample. It was by magnetic negative selection that CD4+ T cells were purified from thawed PBMCs. Newly diagnosed, untreated classical Hodgkin lymphoma PBMCs provided comparison. TCRdb's table, derived via immunoSEQ multiplex PCR, lists solely in-frame clones and lacks some. In the table there are 29,000 or so clones, 80% to 90% of which are singletons. CDR3 length: 11 residues. J was trimmed by 5 bases and V by 8 bases; bases with no gene match: 0. Germline-derived CDR1 and CDR2 are ENHRY and SYGVKD. The data are from a study of PD-1 blockade in classical Hodgkin lymphoma. Overall study results and limits: Compared with healthy donors, newly diagnosed patients reportedly showed lower baseline TCR diversity. Still unresolved is the cause of the repertoire differences, which may be disease activity or prior therapy.

The source is a human donor with classical Hodgkin lymphoma. The sequenced sample was CD4+ T cells from blood. The rearrangement links TRBV10-3 to TRBJ2-5; 9 bases are a match to TRBD1. Here the CDR3 reads CAIGTGETQYF. CDR3 bases: TGTGCCATCGGGACAGGGGAGACCCAGTACTTC.